These 12 T cell receptor beta chains were all obtained from the same sample, sequenced in a study of blood T cell repertoires in COVID-19. Libraries were prepared by immunoSEQ multiplex PCR; TCRdb keeps only in-frame clonotypes and omits some of them. The sample holds 250,000 to 300,000 clones, around 92% seen once. Sequenced material: peripheral blood. These receptors were taken from a woman between 25 and 40 years old with COVID-19, enrolled during active disease.

The chain is built from TRBV11-2 and TRBJ2-7; 9 bases match TRBD1. The germline gives CDR1 SGHAT, CDR2 FQNNGV. The CDR3 totals 14 residues. V dropped 5 bases and J dropped 3; count of bases not matched to a gene: 5. CDR3 region: CASSSRTGVYEQYF. The CDR3 nucleotides read TGTGCCAGCAGCAGTCGGACAGGGGTCTACGAGCAGTACTTC.

The chain uses TRBV6-2 or TRBV6-3 and TRBJ2-7, with 7 bases that match TRBD1. The CDR3 covers 16 residues. In germline, CDR1 is MNHEY, CDR2 SVGEGT. Trimming removed 2 bases from V and 4 bases from J; junction bases left unmatched: 11. The CDR3 DNA sequence: TGTGCCAGCAGTTACGGGGACGGGACAGACCCATACGAGCAGTACTTC. Translation: CASSYGDGTDPYEQYF.

The V and J genes are TRBV10-1 and TRBJ2-3; 11 bases are a match to TRBD2. CDR3 length equals 15 residues. The junction had 4 bases not matched to a gene; V was cut back by 6 bases and J by 2 bases. CDR1 and CDR2 from the germline V gene are WNHNN and SYGVQD (reference sequence). This CDR3 is CASSLAGGYTDTQYF. For the CDR3, the DNA is TGCGCCAGCAGCCTAGCGGGGGGCTACACAGATACGCAGTATTTT.

A few counts support this clone. The CDR3 nucleotides read TGTGCCAGCAGTGCCCCCTACCGACAGGGGAACAATCAGCCCCAGCATTTT. Protein product: CASSAPYRQGNNQPQHF. The gene calls are TRBV25-1 and TRBJ1-5; the match to TRBD1 covers 8 bases. Trimming took 4 bases from V and 3 from J; bases not matched to a gene: 11. This CDR3 is built from 17 residues. Germline V gene lookup returns CDR1 MGHDK and CDR2 SYGVNS.

This clone was counted between two and nine times. The chain links TRBV7-6 to TRBJ1-6; TRBD1 aligns across 7 bases. Germline values: CDR1 SGHVS, CDR2 FNYEAQ. V was clipped by 5 bases and J by 10 bases; unmatched bases: 8. CDR3 length: 14 residues. The CDR3 here is CASSRGQEYSPLHF. The CDR3 nucleotides are TGTGCCAGCAGCCGAGGACAGGAGTACTCACCCCTCCACTTT.

The chain recombines TRBV7-6 with TRBJ2-3; 7 bases fit TRBD1. With V trimmed by 8 bases and J by 2 bases, 10 bases remained unmatched. This CDR3 has 15 residues. Germline CDR1 is SGHVS and CDR2 is FNYEAQ. The chain's CDR3 is CASGGQLGSTDTQYF. Written as DNA, the CDR3 is TGTGCCAGCGGGGGACAGCTTGGATCCACAGATACGCAGTATTTT.

The rearrangement joins TRBV12-3 or TRBV12-4 to TRBJ1-1, with a weak D call TRBD1 (6 bases). This CDR3 has 13 amino acids. V was trimmed by 11 bases and J by 4 bases, leaving 17 bases between them. CDR3 sequence (DNA): TGTGCCTCGAGGGGGGGCGAAGGCACTGAAGCTTTCTTT. Protein: CASRGGEGTEAFF.

This chain connects TRBV16 to TRBJ1-1; no firm D call. V lost 1 base and J 0 bases, leaving 12 bases between the germline ends. From germline, CDR1 is KGHSY and CDR2 FQNENV. The CDR3 has 16 amino acids. The CDR3 is CASSQFLRGMNTEAFF. The CDR3 bases are TGTGCCAGCAGCCAATTTTTGCGGGGAATGAACACTGAAGCTTTCTTT.

The CDR3 DNA follows: TGTGCCAGCACCCAGACTAGTTTAGGTACGCAGTATTTT. It yields the protein CASTQTSLGTQYF. V is TRBV9 and J is TRBJ2-3, with D perhaps TRBD2 (6 bases). The CDR3 contains 13 residues. The V and J ends lost 6 bases and 8 bases respectively, with 16 bases between them. The V gene's germline CDR1 is SGDLS and CDR2 YYNGEE. The complete variable domain, with remaining parts taken from reference TRBV9 and TRBJ2-3, reads DSGVTQTPKHLITATGQRVTLRCSPRSGDLSVYWYQQSLDQGLQFLIQYYNGEERAKGNILERFSAQQFPDLHSELNLSSLELGDSALYFCASTQTSLGTQYFGPGTRLTVL.

The rearrangement links TRBV11-2 to TRBJ2-7; 7 bases align to TRBD1. V gave up 2 bases and J gave up 1 base; unmatched junction bases: 5. The CDR3 extends over 15 amino acids. CDR1 and CDR2 from the germline V gene are SGHAT and FQNNGV. Here the CDR3 reads CASSLRTGSSYEQYF. CDR3 nucleotide sequence: TGTGCCAGCAGCTTAAGGACAGGTTCTTCCTACGAGCAGTACTTC.

The chain recombines TRBV19 with TRBJ2-1; the D is unclear. From germline, CDR1 is LNHDA and CDR2 SQIVND (reference sequence). Between the trimmed V and J ends, which lost 5 bases and 0 bases, there was a span of 11 bases. The CDR3 runs 15 residues. The CDR3 nucleotides read TGTGCCAGTAGTCTGACTCCGAGCTCCTACAATGAGCAGTTCTTC. Translating it yields CASSLTPSSYNEQFF.

The V call is TRBV10-1, the J call TRBJ2-3; D call uncertain. Trimming shortened V by 3 bases and J by 2 bases, and 12 bases separated the two germline ends. CDR3 length: 15 amino acids. Germline CDR1 WNHNN, CDR2 SYGVQD (reference sequence). The chain's CDR3 is CASSEQRQVTDTQYF. The DNA of the CDR3 is TGCGCCAGCAGTGAACAACGGCAGGTCACAGATACGCAGTATTTT.